What follows is one T cell receptor (beta chain) and its context. This specimen belongs to a study of shared clonotypes between healthy human individuals. Measured with immunoSEQ multiplex PCR; TCRdb has only the in-frame clones, and not every one. The sample lists just over 2,000,000 clones, roughly 95% occurring once. Terminally differentiated effector memory CD45RA+ cells were excluded by CCR7 positive selection of CD45RO-negative cells. V gave up 8 bases and J gave up 4 bases, with 9 bases separating them. The germline V gene encodes CDR1 MNHEY and CDR2 SMNVEV (reference sequence). The CDR3 has 11 residues.

This sequence was found in a man younger than 35 in good health. Sequencing was done on a sample of naive CD8+ T cells sorted from blood. The chain employs TRBV27 and TRBJ2-7, with a tentative D call TRBD2 (6 bases). The CDR3 nucleotides read TGTGCCAGCGGGGGGTGGTACGAGCAGTACTTC. Translating gives CASGGWYEQYF.